This record concerns one TCR beta chain sequence. Its specific antigen is unknown. One base away there is no much larger clone; base qualities are not given. From V the trimming removes 3 bases and from J it removes 2 bases, while the gene matches leave 8 bases of the junction unaccounted for. The CDR3 sequence holds 17 residues, the cysteine and phenylalanine included. This entry keeps only the CDR3 DNA: 51 bases, framed from base 1. In the germline V gene, CDR1 corresponds to KGHSH and CDR2 to LQKENI. The data belong to a study of vaccination effects on CD4 cells after COVID-19 (dated 2022 in TCRdb). Regarding the research as a whole: Participants received two doses of either the BNT162b2 or the mRNA-1273 mRNA SARS-CoV-2 vaccine. The study compared SARS-CoV-2 spike-specific CD4+ TCR repertoires before and after mRNA vaccination in COVID-19 convalescent patients and infection-naive vaccine recipients. Altogether, some 10 COVID-19 convalescent patients and a few SARS-CoV-2-naive healthy vaccine recipients made up the full study. Cultures from other donors in the study were sequenced with the Oncomine TCR Beta short-read assay on an Illumina iSeq 100.

The ViraFEST assay stimulated PBMC with viral peptide pools and then used TCR sequencing to identify antigen-specific CD4+ T cell clonotypes by expansion. After approximately eleven days of culture, CD4+ T cells were isolated with the EasySep CD4+ T cell isolation kit. Healthy vaccine recipients had no prior SARS-CoV-2 infection, confirmed by negative nucleocapsid antibodies before and after vaccination. Each well held more than 1.5 million PBMC cultured in IMDM containing approximately 5.2% human AB serum, roughly 9.9 IU/ml IL-2 and gentamicin, along with 8 to 10 ug/ml peptides. On days 3 and 7, half of the culture medium was replaced with fresh IL-2-containing medium. Unless otherwise noted, each peptide stimulation condition was cultured in triplicate wells. PBMC were separated from whole blood using Ficoll-Paque Plus gradient centrifugation and were then either cryopreserved at -140C or used fresh. The spike proteins of SARS-CoV-2 and of the common cold coronaviruses HCoV-NL63, HCoV-OC43 and HCoV-229E were spanned by overlapping peptide pools. Genomic DNA was extracted from cultured CD4+ T cells with the QIAamp micro DNA kit.

Points the paper makes about the study in general: At late post-vaccination timepoints, both infection-induced and vaccine-induced clones showed marked clonal contraction, consistent with waning T cell responses. Among healthy vaccine recipients, nearly all vaccine-induced clones were SARS-CoV-2 mono-reactive, and only 1 of 255 was cross-reactive with common cold coronaviruses. The study was limited by a small number of convalescent patients and lacked early post-infection timepoints.

Preparation of the library involved the immunoSEQ multiplex PCR assay. DNA from the cultured and isolated CD4+ T cells underwent TCR beta CDR3 sequencing. The source study handled its data this way. The analysis removed non-productive TCR sequences, trimmed reads to the CDR3 region, and retained only CDR3s that were 7 or more amino acids long. Antigen-specific clonotypes were identified using the MANAFEST web app by comparison of expansion in peptide wells against reference cultures. To be called positive, a clone needed expansion at FDR<0.05 compared with the reference and with all other wells, an odds ratio greater than 5, and a frequency greater than 0.1% in two replicate wells. A clonotype was called cross-reactive if it was significantly expanded both in SARS-CoV-2 spike wells and in at least one common cold coronavirus spike condition. CDR3 similarity was assessed by Levenshtein distance with the stringdist R package, and unrooted trees were built with ape in R 3.6.1. In its TCRdb copy, this immuneACCESS table keeps in-frame sequences only and misses some clones. Where compared with another copy, unresolved V genes explain less than half of these, and the others have no known cause. Clone size and the V and J calls come from that table; the DNA yielded D and trimming. The sample has around 22,000 clones on record, about three quarters of them singletons. Of the sample, about 12% is held by the ten largest clones.

This TCR came from a human donor who received a COVID-19 vaccine. The sequencing here drew on CD4+ T cells from PBMCs cultured with HCoV-229E spike peptides, taken before COVID-19 vaccination. In the paper's terms, the cell subset or site label means: HCoV-229E spike overlapping peptide pool stimulation. The V gene is TRBV18 and the J gene is TRBJ2-3; 10 bases in the junction line up with TRBD2. The CDR3 protein is CASSPMLAGGHTDTQYF. At the DNA level, the sequence is TGTGCCAGCTCACCCATGTTAGCGGGGGGCCACACAGATACGCAGTATTTT.